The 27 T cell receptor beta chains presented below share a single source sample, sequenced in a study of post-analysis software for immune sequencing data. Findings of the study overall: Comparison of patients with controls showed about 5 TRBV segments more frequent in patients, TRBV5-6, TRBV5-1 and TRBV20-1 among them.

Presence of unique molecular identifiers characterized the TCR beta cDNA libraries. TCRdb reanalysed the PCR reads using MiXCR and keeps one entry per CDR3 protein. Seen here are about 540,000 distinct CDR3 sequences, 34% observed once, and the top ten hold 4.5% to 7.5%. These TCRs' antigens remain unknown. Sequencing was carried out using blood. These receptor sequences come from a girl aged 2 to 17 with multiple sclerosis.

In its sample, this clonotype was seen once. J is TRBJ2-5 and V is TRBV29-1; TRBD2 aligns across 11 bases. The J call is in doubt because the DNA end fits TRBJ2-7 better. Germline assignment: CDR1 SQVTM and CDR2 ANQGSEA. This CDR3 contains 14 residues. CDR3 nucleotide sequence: TGCAGCGTTACCGCTAGCGGGGGGAGCTACGAGCAGTACTTC. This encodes CSVTASGGSYEQYF.

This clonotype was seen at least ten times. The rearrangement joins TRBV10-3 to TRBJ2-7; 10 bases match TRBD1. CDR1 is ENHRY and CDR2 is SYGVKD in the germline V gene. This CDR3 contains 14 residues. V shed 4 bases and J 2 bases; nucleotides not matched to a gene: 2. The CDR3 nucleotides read TGTGCCATCAGTGGGGACAGGGGTACCTACGAGCAGTACTTC. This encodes CAISGDRGTYEQYF.

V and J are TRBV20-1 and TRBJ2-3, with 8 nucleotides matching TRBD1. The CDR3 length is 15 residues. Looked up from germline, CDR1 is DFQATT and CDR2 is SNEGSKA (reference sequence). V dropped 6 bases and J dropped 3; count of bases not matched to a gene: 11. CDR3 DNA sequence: TGCAGTGCCCTATCGGGACAGGAGGCGACAGATACGCAGTATTTT. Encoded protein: CSALSGQEATDTQYF.

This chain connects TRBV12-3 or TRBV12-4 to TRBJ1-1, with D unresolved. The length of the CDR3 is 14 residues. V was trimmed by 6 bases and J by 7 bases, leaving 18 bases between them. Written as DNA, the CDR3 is TGTGCCAGCAGAGCGGCCGGAGGGTACGGTGAAGCTTTCTTT. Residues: CASRAAGGYGEAFF.

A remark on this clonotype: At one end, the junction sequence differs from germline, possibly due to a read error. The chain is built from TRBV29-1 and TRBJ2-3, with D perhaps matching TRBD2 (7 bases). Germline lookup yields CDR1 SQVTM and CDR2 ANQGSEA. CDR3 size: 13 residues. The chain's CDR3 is CSVRGGGTDAQYF. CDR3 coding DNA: TGCAGCGTTAGGGGGGGGGGCACAGATGCGCAGTATTTT.

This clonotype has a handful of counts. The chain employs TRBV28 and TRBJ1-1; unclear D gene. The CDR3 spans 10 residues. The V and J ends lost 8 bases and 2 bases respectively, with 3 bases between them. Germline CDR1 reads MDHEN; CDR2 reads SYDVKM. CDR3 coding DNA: TGTGCCAGCTCAAACACTGAAGCTTTCTTT. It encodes CASSNTEAFF.

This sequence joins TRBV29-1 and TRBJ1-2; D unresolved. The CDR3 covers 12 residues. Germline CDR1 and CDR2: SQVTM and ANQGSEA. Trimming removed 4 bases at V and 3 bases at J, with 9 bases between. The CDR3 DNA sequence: TGCAGCGTTGGTGTAGGTGACTATGGCTACACCTTC. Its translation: CSVGVGDYGYTF.

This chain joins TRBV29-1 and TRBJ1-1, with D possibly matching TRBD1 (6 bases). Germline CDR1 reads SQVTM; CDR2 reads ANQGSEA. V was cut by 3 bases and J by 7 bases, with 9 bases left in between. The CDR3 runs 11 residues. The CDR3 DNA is TGCAGCGTTGACCAGGGGCTTGAAGCTTTCTTT. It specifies CSVDQGLEAFF.

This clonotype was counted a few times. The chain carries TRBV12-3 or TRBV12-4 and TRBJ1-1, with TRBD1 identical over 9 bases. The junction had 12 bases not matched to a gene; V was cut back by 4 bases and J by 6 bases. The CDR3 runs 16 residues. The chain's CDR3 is CASSWGLGQGISEAFF. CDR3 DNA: TGTGCCAGCAGTTGGGGACTTGGACAGGGGATATCTGAAGCTTTCTTT.

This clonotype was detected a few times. The CDR3: CASTRAGQGAGNYGYTF. The DNA for the CDR3 is TGTGCCAGCACCCGGGCGGGACAGGGGGCTGGTAACTATGGCTACACCTTC. The V call is TRBV6-1, the J call TRBJ1-2, with 12 bases matching TRBD1. Germline-derived CDR1 and CDR2 are MNHNS and SASEGT. The V and J ends lost 7 bases and 1 base, in that order; junction bases with no gene match: 10. The CDR3 is 17 residues long.

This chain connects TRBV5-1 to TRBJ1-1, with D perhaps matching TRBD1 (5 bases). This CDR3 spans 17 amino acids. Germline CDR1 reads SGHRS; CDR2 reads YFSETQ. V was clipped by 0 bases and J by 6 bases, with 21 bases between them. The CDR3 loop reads CASSLVPGMAGSAEAFF. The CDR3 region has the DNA TGCGCCAGCAGCTTGGTCCCAGGGATGGCGGGGAGCGCTGAAGCTTTCTTT.

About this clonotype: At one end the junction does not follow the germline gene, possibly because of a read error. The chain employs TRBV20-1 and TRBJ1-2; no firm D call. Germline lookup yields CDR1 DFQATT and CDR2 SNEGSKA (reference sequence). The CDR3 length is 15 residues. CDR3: CGARDRDGANYGYTF. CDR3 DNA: TGCGGTGCTAGAGATAGAGACGGAGCTAACTATGGCTACACCTTC.

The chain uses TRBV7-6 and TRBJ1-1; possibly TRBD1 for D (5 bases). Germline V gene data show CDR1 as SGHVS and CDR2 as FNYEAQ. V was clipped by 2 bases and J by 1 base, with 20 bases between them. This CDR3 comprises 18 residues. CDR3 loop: CASSLSWGGYIPNTEAFF. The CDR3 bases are TGTGCCAGCAGCTTATCCTGGGGGGGTTATATCCCGAACACTGAAGCTTTCTTT.

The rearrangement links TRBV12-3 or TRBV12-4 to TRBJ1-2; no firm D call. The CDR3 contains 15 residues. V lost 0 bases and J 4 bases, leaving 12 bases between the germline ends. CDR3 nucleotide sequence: TGTGCCAGCAGTTTAGCGCTGCTCGGGCGCTATGGCTACACCTTC. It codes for CASSLALLGRYGYTF.

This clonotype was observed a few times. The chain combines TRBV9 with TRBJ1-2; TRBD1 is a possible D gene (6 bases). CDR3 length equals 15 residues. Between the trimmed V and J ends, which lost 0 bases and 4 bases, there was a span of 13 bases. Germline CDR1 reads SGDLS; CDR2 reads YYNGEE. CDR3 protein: CASSVADSVTYGYTF. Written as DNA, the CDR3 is TGTGCCAGCAGCGTAGCGGACAGTGTGACCTATGGCTACACCTTC.

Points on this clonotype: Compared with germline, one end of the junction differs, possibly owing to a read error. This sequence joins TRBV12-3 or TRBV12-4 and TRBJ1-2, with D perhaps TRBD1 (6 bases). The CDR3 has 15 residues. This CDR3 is CASTRSGGGGYDYTF. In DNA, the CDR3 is TGTGCCAGCACTCGATCGGGCGGCGGGGGCTATGACTACACCTTC.

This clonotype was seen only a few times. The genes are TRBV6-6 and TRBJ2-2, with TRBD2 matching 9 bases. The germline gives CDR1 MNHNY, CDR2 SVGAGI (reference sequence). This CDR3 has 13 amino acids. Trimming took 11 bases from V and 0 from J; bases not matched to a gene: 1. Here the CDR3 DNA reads TGTGCCGGCGGGGGGGCGAACACCGGGGAGCTGTTTTTT. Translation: CAGGGANTGELFF.

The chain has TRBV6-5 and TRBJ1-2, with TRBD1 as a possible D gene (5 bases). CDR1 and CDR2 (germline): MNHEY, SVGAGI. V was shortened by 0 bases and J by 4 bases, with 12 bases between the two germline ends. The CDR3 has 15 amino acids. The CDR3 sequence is CASSYSRAGTYGYTF. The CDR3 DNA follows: TGTGCCAGCAGTTACTCTCGGGCAGGGACCTATGGCTACACCTTC.

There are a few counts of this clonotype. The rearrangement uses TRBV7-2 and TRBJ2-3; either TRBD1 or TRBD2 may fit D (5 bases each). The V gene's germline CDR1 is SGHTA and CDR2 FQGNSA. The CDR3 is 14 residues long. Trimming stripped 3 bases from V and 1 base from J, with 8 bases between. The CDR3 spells CASSFLGGTDTQYF. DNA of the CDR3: TGTGCCAGCAGCTTTCTGGGGGGCACAGATACGCAGTATTTT.

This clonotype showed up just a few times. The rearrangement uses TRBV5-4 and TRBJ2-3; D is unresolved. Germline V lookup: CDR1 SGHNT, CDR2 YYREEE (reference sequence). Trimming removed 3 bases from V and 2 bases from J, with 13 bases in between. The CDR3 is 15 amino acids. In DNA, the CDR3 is TGTGCCAGCAGCTCGCGTGGGAAGCTCACAGATACGCAGTATTTT. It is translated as CASSSRGKLTDTQYF.

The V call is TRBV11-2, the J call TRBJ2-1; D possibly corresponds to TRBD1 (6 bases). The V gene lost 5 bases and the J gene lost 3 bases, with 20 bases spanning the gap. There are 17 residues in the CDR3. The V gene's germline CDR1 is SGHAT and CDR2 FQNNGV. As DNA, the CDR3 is TGTGCCAGCAGCCATTACAACTCCGGGACAAACTACAATGAGCAGTTCTTC. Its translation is CASSHYNSGTNYNEQFF.

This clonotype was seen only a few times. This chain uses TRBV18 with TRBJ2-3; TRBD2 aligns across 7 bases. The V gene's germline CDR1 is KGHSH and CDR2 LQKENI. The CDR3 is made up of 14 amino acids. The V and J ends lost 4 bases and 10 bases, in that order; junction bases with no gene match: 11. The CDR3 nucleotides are TGTGCCAGCTCACAAGGACTAGGATTGTTTGCGCAGTATTTT. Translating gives CASSQGLGLFAQYF.

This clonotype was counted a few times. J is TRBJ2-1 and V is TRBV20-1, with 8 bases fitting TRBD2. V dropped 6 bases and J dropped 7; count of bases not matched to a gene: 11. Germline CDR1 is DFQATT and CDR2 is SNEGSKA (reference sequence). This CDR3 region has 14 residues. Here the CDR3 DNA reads TGCAGTGCCCCAGCGGCGGGGGGCCGAAATGAGCAGTTCTTC. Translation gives CSAPAAGGRNEQFF.

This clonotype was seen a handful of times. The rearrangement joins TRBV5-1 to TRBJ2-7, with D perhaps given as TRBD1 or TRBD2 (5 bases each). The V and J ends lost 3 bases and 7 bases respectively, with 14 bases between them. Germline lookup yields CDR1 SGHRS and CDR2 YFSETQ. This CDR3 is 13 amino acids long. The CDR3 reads CASSSGTYGEQYF. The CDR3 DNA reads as TGCGCCAGCAGCTCCGGGACCTACGGAGAGCAGTACTTC. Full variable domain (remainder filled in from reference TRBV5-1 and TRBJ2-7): KAGVTQTPRYLIKTRGQQVTLSCSPISGHRSVSWYQQTPGQGLQFLFEYFSETQRNKGNFPGRFSGRQFSNSRSEMNVSTLELGDSALYLCASSSGTYGEQYFGPGTRLTVT.

As DNA, the CDR3 is TGCGCCAGCAGCTTGACCACTAATCATGCGAGCTATGGCTACACCTTC. This translates into CASSLTTNHASYGYTF. This chain uses TRBV5-1 with TRBJ1-2; D gene unclear. V lost 1 base and J 4 bases, leaving 17 bases between the germline ends. In germline, CDR1 is SGHRS, CDR2 YFSETQ. This CDR3 is 16 amino acids long. Complete variable domain (other parts from reference TRBV5-1 and TRBJ1-2): KAGVTQTPRYLIKTRGQQVTLSCSPISGHRSVSWYQQTPGQGLQFLFEYFSETQRNKGNFPGRFSGRQFSNSRSEMNVSTLELGDSALYLCASSLTTNHASYGYTFGSGTRLTVV.

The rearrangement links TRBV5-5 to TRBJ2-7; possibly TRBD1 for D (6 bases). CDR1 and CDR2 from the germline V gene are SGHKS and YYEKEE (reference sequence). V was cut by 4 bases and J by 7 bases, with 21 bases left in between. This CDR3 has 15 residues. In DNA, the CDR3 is TGTGCCAGCAGCCGGGCCGGGACACCCTTGGGGGAGCAGTACTTC. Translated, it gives CASSRAGTPLGEQYF.

CDR3 sequence: CASSSPGVYGYTF. The CDR3 region has the DNA TGTGCCAGCAGTTCTCCAGGGGTCTATGGCTACACCTTC. The chain uses TRBV12-3 or TRBV12-4 and TRBJ1-2, with D perhaps TRBD1 (6 bases). The CDR3 has 13 amino acids. Trimming shortened V by 4 bases and J by 4 bases, and 10 bases separated the two germline ends.